Listed below are T cell receptor beta chains from one sample, sequenced in a study of T cell changes during pregnancy in multiple sclerosis. Sequenced by immunoSEQ multiplex PCR; TCRdb stores in-frame clones only, minus some. The data hold tens of thousands of clones, with 80% to 95% observed a single time. Specimen: CD4+ T cells from peripheral blood mononuclear cells, collected after pregnancy. These receptors all come from a female donor with multiple sclerosis, enrolled in a pregnancy study. The CDR3 runs from the conserved cysteine through the conserved F or W. The D gene is left open where the match is weak. Only some rows state a clone size, as once, few, many or a class for expanded clones.

j_gene: TRBJ2-3
len: 15
abundance: once
v_gene: TRBV7-2
d_gene: .
CDR3aa: CASSLSGGRTDTQYF
CDR3nt: TGTGCCAGCAGCTTGTCGGGGGGCAGGACAGATACGCAGTATTTT

j_gene: TRBJ2-2
len: 14
abundance: .
v_gene: TRBV28
d_gene: TRBD2
CDR3aa: CASIAGGRTGELFF
CDR3nt: TGTGCCAGCATTGCGGGGGGGCGGACCGGGGAGCTGTTTTTT

j_gene: TRBJ1-2
len: 16
abundance: .
v_gene: TRBV19
d_gene: .
CDR3aa: CASSITWATVNYGYTF
CDR3nt: TGTGCCAGTAGTATAACTTGGGCAACCGTTAACTATGGCTACACCTTC

j_gene: TRBJ2-7
len: 14
abundance: .
v_gene: TRBV9
d_gene: .
CDR3aa: CASSRGVIAYEQYF
CDR3nt: TGTGCCAGCAGCCGCGGGGTCATCGCCTACGAGCAGTACTTC

j_gene: TRBJ1-3
len: 15
abundance: .
v_gene: TRBV5-5
d_gene: .
CDR3aa: CASSSGIISGNTIYF
CDR3nt: TGTGCCAGCAGCTCGGGTATTATCTCTGGAAACACCATATATTTT

j_gene: TRBJ1-2
len: 13
abundance: .
v_gene: TRBV30
d_gene: .
CDR3aa: CAWSQSTHGGYTF
CDR3nt: TGTGCCTGGAGCCAAAGCACCCATGGTGGCTACACCTTC

j_gene: TRBJ2-1
len: 14
abundance: .
v_gene: TRBV5-4
d_gene: .
CDR3aa: CASRTGNTYNEQFF
CDR3nt: TGTGCCAGCAGGACAGGTAACACCTACAATGAGCAGTTCTTC

j_gene: TRBJ2-1
len: 15
abundance: .
v_gene: TRBV19
d_gene: TRBD2
CDR3aa: CASTSGGPGNNEQFF
CDR3nt: TGTGCCAGTACTAGCGGGGGGCCGGGGAACAATGAGCAGTTCTTC

j_gene: TRBJ1-6
len: 15
abundance: .
v_gene: TRBV6-6
d_gene: TRBD1
CDR3aa: CASSFPQTGDSPLHF
CDR3nt: TGTGCCAGCAGTTTTCCTCAGACAGGGGATTCACCCCTCCACTTT

j_gene: TRBJ2-5
len: 14
abundance: once
v_gene: TRBV2
d_gene: TRBD1
CDR3aa: CASRRGQYQETQYF
CDR3nt: TGTGCCAGCAGAAGGGGACAGTACCAAGAGACCCAGTACTTC

j_gene: TRBJ1-1
len: 15
abundance: .
v_gene: TRBV5-1
d_gene: TRBD1
CDR3aa: CASSLRTGEGTEAFF
CDR3nt: TGCGCCAGCAGCCTTCGGACAGGTGAGGGGACTGAAGCTTTCTTT

j_gene: TRBJ1-6
len: 13
abundance: .
v_gene: TRBV19
d_gene: .
CDR3aa: CASGGSYNSPLHF
CDR3nt: TGTGCCTCTGGCGGCTCCTATAATTCACCCCTCCACTTT

j_gene: TRBJ2-5
len: 16
abundance: .
v_gene: TRBV5-4
d_gene: .
CDR3aa: CASSLVGQLPRETQYF
CDR3nt: TGTGCCAGCAGCTTGGTTGGACAGCTTCCGAGAGAGACCCAGTACTTC

j_gene: TRBJ1-1
len: 14
abundance: .
v_gene: TRBV4-2
d_gene: TRBD1
CDR3aa: CASSLRQGQSEAFF
CDR3nt: TGTGCCAGCAGCCTCCGACAGGGGCAAAGTGAAGCTTTCTTT

j_gene: TRBJ2-2
len: 16
abundance: .
v_gene: TRBV4-1
d_gene: TRBD2
CDR3aa: CASSQDPSGHTGELFF
CDR3nt: TGCGCCAGCAGCCAAGACCCTAGCGGGCACACCGGGGAGCTGTTTTTT

j_gene: TRBJ2-5
len: 15
abundance: .
v_gene: TRBV9
d_gene: .
CDR3aa: CASSVFAGTQETQYF
CDR3nt: TGTGCCAGCAGCGTATTCGCGGGGACCCAAGAGACCCAGTACTTC

j_gene: TRBJ2-2
len: 18
abundance: .
v_gene: TRBV5-1
d_gene: .
CDR3aa: CASSFGLTGHLNTGELFF
CDR3nt: TGCGCCAGCAGCTTTGGCCTCACGGGACACTTGAACACCGGGGAGCTGTTTTTT

j_gene: TRBJ2-2
len: 16
abundance: .
v_gene: TRBV6-5
d_gene: TRBD1
CDR3aa: CASSYNDRVNTGELFF
CDR3nt: TGTGCCAGCAGTTACAATGACAGGGTGAACACCGGGGAGCTGTTTTTT

j_gene: TRBJ2-6
len: 16
abundance: once
v_gene: TRBV2
d_gene: .
CDR3aa: CASTPGLLSGANVLTF
CDR3nt: TGTGCCAGCACCCCGGGTCTTCTCTCTGGGGCCAACGTCCTGACTTTC

j_gene: TRBJ1-1
len: 15
abundance: once
v_gene: TRBV4-1
d_gene: TRBD1
CDR3aa: CASSRETGGYTEAFF
CDR3nt: TGCGCCAGCAGCCGAGAGACAGGGGGCTATACTGAAGCTTTCTTT

j_gene: TRBJ1-1
len: 15
abundance: few
v_gene: TRBV5-4
d_gene: TRBD1
CDR3aa: CASSFPQGKNTEAFF
CDR3nt: TGTGCCAGCAGCTTTCCACAGGGGAAGAACACTGAAGCTTTCTTT

j_gene: TRBJ2-7
len: 15
abundance: .
v_gene: TRBV5-8
d_gene: TRBD1
CDR3aa: CASSSFRDRAYEQYF
CDR3nt: TGTGCCAGCAGCTCCTTCCGGGACAGGGCCTACGAGCAGTACTTC

j_gene: TRBJ1-6
len: 12
abundance: .
v_gene: TRBV19
d_gene: TRBD1
CDR3aa: CASQQGNSPLHF
CDR3nt: TGTGCCAGCCAACAGGGGAATTCACCCCTCCACTTT

j_gene: TRBJ1-3
len: 13
abundance: few
v_gene: TRBV15
d_gene: .
CDR3aa: CATRRDSGNTIYF
CDR3nt: TGTGCCACCAGGAGGGACTCTGGAAACACCATATATTTT

j_gene: TRBJ1-3
len: 15
abundance: .
v_gene: TRBV7-2
d_gene: TRBD1
CDR3aa: CASSPRTGLGNTIYF
CDR3nt: TGTGCCAGCAGCCCCCGGACAGGGTTGGGAAACACCATATATTTT

j_gene: TRBJ1-6
len: 15
abundance: .
v_gene: TRBV9
d_gene: .
CDR3aa: CASSVVGGYNSPLHF
CDR3nt: TGTGCCAGCAGCGTTGTAGGGGGCTATAATTCACCCCTCCACTTT

j_gene: TRBJ1-4
len: 17
abundance: once
v_gene: TRBV19
d_gene: TRBD1
CDR3aa: CASSDQGQGVWNEKLFF
CDR3nt: TGTGCCAGTAGTGACCAGGGACAGGGGGTGTGGAATGAAAAACTGTTTTTT

j_gene: TRBJ2-3
len: 16
abundance: once
v_gene: TRBV19
d_gene: TRBD1
CDR3aa: CASSIGYRGRGDTQYF
CDR3nt: TGTGCCAGTAGTATAGGATACAGGGGGCGCGGGGATACGCAGTATTTT

j_gene: TRBJ2-2
len: 16
abundance: few
v_gene: TRBV9
d_gene: TRBD1
CDR3aa: CASSVVQGANTGELFF
CDR3nt: TGTGCCAGCAGCGTAGTACAGGGGGCTAACACCGGGGAGCTGTTTTTT

j_gene: TRBJ2-7
len: 18
abundance: .
v_gene: TRBV2
d_gene: TRBD1
CDR3aa: CASSEGGGAGTGYYEQYF
CDR3nt: TGTGCCAGCAGTGAAGGGGGTGGGGCCGGGACAGGCTACTACGAGCAGTACTTC

j_gene: TRBJ1-6
len: 14
abundance: .
v_gene: TRBV27
d_gene: TRBD1
CDR3aa: CASTLTGDNSPLHF
CDR3nt: TGTGCCAGCACCCTTACAGGGGATAATTCACCCCTCCACTTT

j_gene: TRBJ1-1
len: 14
abundance: once
v_gene: TRBV7-9
d_gene: .
CDR3aa: CASSLGSGATEAFF
CDR3nt: TGTGCCAGCAGCTTAGGTTCTGGGGCAACTGAAGCTTTCTTT

j_gene: TRBJ2-5
len: 16
abundance: .
v_gene: TRBV6-6
d_gene: TRBD2
CDR3aa: CASSYHSGTPSETQYF
CDR3nt: TGTGCCAGCAGTTATCACAGCGGGACCCCCTCGGAGACCCAGTACTTC

j_gene: TRBJ2-3
len: 13
abundance: .
v_gene: TRBV4-1
d_gene: .
CDR3aa: CASSLFVRGTQYF
CDR3nt: TGCGCCAGCAGCCTTTTCGTTAGGGGTACGCAGTATTTT

j_gene: TRBJ1-2
len: 15
abundance: once
v_gene: TRBV4-2
d_gene: TRBD1
CDR3aa: CASSPRGQGVFGYTF
CDR3nt: TGTGCCAGCAGCCCGAGGGGTCAGGGGGTGTTTGGCTACACCTTC